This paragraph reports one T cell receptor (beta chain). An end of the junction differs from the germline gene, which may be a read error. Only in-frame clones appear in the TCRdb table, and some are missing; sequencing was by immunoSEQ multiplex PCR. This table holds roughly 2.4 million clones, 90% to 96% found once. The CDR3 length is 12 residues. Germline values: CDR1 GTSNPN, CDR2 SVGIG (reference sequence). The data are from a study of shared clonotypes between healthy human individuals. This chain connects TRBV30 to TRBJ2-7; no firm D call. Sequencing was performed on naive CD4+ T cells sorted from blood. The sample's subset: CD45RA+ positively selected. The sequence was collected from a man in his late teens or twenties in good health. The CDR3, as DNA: TGTGCCTGGAGTGGCCCCCCCTACGAGCAGTGCTTC. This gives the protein CAWSGPPYEQCF.